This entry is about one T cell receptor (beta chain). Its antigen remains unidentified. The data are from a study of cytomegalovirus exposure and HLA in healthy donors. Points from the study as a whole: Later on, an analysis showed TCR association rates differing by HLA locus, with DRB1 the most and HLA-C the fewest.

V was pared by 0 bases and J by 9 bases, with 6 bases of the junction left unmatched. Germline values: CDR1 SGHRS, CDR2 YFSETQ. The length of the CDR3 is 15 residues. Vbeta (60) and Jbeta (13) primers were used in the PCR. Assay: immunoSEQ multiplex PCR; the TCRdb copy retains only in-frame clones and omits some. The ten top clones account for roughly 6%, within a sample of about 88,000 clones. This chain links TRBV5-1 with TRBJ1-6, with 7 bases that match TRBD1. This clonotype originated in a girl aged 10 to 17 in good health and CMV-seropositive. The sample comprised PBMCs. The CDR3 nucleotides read TGCGCCAGCAGCTTGGGCAGGGGGGAGAGTTCACCCCTCCACTTT. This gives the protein CASSLGRGESSPLHF.